The clone carrying this TCR beta chain was picked up one time. The ends were cut back, 3 bases at V and 4 bases at J, with 10 bases in the middle. This CDR3 is built from 13 residues. This sample is drawn from a study of control samples from healthy donors and cancer patients. The protocol was immunoSEQ multiplex PCR, while the TCRdb copy is restricted to in-frame clones and leaves out a portion. The sample lists roughly 160,000 clones; nearly 96% were seen once. This receptor was identified in a woman in her 30s in good health. This sequence joins TRBV12-3 or TRBV12-4 and TRBJ2-7; no clear D. Sequenced material: blood. The DNA for the CDR3 is TGTGCCAGCAGTTTTGCGCAGGAATACGAGCAGTACTTC. Amino acid sequence: CASSFAQEYEQYF.